The following is a T cell receptor (beta chain) sequence with its context. The target antigen is unknown. These data come from a study of T cell responses to AZD1222 COVID-19 vaccine. Whole-study results and caveats: A mostly white British donor set with more females was recruited, and clonal diversity was possibly underestimated. Baseline testing showed seropositivity in only six AZD1222 recipients.

From germline, CDR1 is SGHRS and CDR2 YFSETQ. Trimming shortened V by 5 bases and J by 2 bases, and 10 bases separated the two germline ends. This CDR3 has 13 residues. Generated by immunoSEQ multiplex PCR, the TCRdb table keeps only in-frame clones and is missing some. The repertoire has around 70,000 clones, roughly nine tenths of them found once; the top ten carry roughly 1.3%. This chain links TRBV5-1 with TRBJ2-5; D is unresolved. The specimen was peripheral blood, collected 28 days after the second AZD1222 dose. The clonotype originates from an adult who received the AZD1222 COVID-19 vaccine. The CDR3 DNA sequence: TGCGCCAGCAGTTTTCCACAACAAGAGACCCAGTACTTC. Encoded protein: CASSFPQQETQYF.